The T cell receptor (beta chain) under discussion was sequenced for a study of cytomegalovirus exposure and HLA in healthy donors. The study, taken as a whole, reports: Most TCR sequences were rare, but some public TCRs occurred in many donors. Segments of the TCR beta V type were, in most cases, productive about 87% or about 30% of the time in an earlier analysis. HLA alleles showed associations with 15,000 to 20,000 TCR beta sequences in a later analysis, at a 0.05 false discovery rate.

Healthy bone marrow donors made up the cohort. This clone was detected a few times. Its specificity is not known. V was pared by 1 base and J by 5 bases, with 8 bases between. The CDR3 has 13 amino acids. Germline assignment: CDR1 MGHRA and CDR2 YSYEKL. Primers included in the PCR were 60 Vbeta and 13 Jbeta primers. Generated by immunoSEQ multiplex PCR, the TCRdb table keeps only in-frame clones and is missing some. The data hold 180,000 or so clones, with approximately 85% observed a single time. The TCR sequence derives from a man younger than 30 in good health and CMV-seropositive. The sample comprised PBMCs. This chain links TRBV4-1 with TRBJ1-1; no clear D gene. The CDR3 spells CASSQGSSTEAFF. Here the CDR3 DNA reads TGCGCCAGCAGCCAAGGGAGCAGTACTGAAGCTTTCTTT.